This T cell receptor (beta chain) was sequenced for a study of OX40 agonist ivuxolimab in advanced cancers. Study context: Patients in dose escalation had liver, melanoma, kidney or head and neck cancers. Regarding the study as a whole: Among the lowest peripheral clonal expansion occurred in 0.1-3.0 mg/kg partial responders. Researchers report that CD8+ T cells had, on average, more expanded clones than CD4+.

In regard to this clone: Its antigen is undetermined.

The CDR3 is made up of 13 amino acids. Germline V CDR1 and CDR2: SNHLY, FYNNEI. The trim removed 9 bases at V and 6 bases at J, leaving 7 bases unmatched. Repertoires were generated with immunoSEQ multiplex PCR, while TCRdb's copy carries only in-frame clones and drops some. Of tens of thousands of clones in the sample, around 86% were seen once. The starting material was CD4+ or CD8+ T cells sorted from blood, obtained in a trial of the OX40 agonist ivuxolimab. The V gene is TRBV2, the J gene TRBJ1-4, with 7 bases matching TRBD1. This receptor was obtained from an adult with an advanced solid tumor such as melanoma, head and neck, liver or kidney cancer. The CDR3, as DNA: TGTGCCAGGAAAGACAGGGACGATGAAAAACTGTTTTTT. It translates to CARKDRDDEKLFF.